This T cell receptor beta chain was obtained from a study of blood T cell repertoires in COVID-19. Study-wide context: PBMCs, B-cell-depleted T cells, or T cells provided the cDNA or gDNA that made up the material.

In the original analysis: Estimates of nucleated cell counts were drawn from the amplification of reference gene primers. Produced via immunoSEQ multiplex PCR; TCRdb's table is partial and in-frame only. V, J and clone size are taken as reported in that table, and D and trimming were inferred from the DNA itself. This sample yields 150,000 to 200,000 clones, of which 70% to 85% are seen a single time; 4% to 6.5% belongs to the top ten. Participants, 18 to 89 years old, spanned 25 or so US areas. Cohorts were determined from participant-reported clinical history. Germline lookup yields CDR1 SGHNT and CDR2 YENEEA. CDR3 length equals 13 residues. With 5 bases removed from V and 1 base from J, the gap between germline ends came to 6 bases.

The chain recombines TRBV11-3 with TRBJ2-1; D is unresolved. The sample comprised PBMCs or T cells enriched from blood (not recorded which). The receptor was derived from a woman aged 60 to 75 with acute COVID-19. CDR3 coding DNA: TGTGCCAGCAGCCCCAATTCCTACAATGAGCAGTTCTTC. Its protein is CASSPNSYNEQFF.